This is a list of T cell receptor beta chains from one sample in a study of post-analysis software for immune sequencing data. Via MiXCR, TCRdb re-called the PCR reads, giving one row per CDR3 protein. The sample yields about 260,000 distinct CDR3 sequences, 30% to 45% seen once. Sequencing was carried out using blood. The receptors derive from a girl under 18 with multiple sclerosis. The CDR3 runs from the conserved cysteine through the conserved F or W. The D gene is left open where the match is weak. Clone size, where shown, is once, few, many, or a class for clones that have expanded.

CDR3 protein,CDR3 DNA,J gene,clone size,V gene,D gene
CASSEEGGNSDEQFF,TGTGCCAGCAGTGAAGAGGGGGGAAATAGCGATGAGCAGTTCTTC,TRBJ2-1,many,TRBV6-1,-
CAWSVRGNTEAFF,TGTGCCTGGAGTGTTAGGGGGAACACTGAAGCTTTCTTT,TRBJ1-1,few,TRBV30,-
CASSLPGTGNTIYF,TGTGCCAGCAGCTTGCCAGGGACTGGAAACACCATATATTTT,TRBJ1-3,few,TRBV5-6,-
CASSLGQGYKNSPLHF,TGTGCCAGCAGCTTAGGGCAGGGTTATAAGAATTCACCCCTCCACTTT,TRBJ1-6,few,TRBV7-8,-
CSANPYTDTQYF,TGCAGTGCTAACCCATACACAGATACGCAGTATTTT,TRBJ2-3,few,TRBV20-1,-
CASSLTSGYNNEQFF,TGTGCCAGCAGCTTGACTAGCGGCTATAACAATGAGCAGTTCTTC,TRBJ2-1,many,TRBV7-9,TRBD2
CASSVGGSYTQYF,TGTGCCAGCAGCGTAGGTGGTAGCTATACGCAGTATTTT,TRBJ2-3,many,TRBV9,-
CSAPDRGRGTEAFF,TGCAGTGCCCCAGACAGGGGGCGAGGCACTGAAGCTTTCTTT,TRBJ1-1,many,TRBV20-1,TRBD1
CASSARASSYNEQFF,TGTGCCAGCAGCGCCAGGGCCAGCTCCTACAATGAGCAGTTCTTC,TRBJ2-1,-,TRBV11-1,-
CASGGQANYGYTF,TGTGCCAGCGGTGGACAGGCGAACTATGGCTACACCTTC,TRBJ1-2,-,TRBV6-2/TRBV6-3,TRBD1
CSARQGVGTDTQYF,TGCAGTGCTCGACAGGGTGTAGGCACAGATACGCAGTATTTT,TRBJ2-3,-,TRBV20-1,TRBD1
CASSLQGSDTQYF,TGTGCCAGCAGCTTACAGGGATCAGATACGCAGTATTTT,TRBJ2-3,many,TRBV12-3/TRBV12-4,-
CAAGGLTNTQYF,TGTGCCGCCGGGGGTCTGACAAATACGCAGTATTTT,TRBJ2-3,-,TRBV7-9,-
CASTKGSNEQFF,TGTGCCAGCACCAAGGGTTCCAATGAGCAGTTCTTC,TRBJ2-1,few,TRBV3-1,-
CSARDGGPGETQYF,TGCAGTGCTAGGGATGGGGGGCCCGGGGAGACTCAGTACTTC,TRBJ2-5,-,TRBV20-1,-
CASSSRTGENTEAFF,TGTGCCAGCAGCTCTAGGACAGGGGAGAACACTGAAGCTTTCTTT,TRBJ1-1,few,TRBV5-4,TRBD1
CASSLVDRGLGEKLFF,TGCGCCAGCAGCTTGGTGGACAGGGGGTTAGGGGAAAAACTGTTTTTT,TRBJ1-4,-,TRBV5-1,TRBD1
CASSYSRDRGGETQYF,TGTGCCAGCAGTTACTCCCGGGACAGGGGCGGTGAGACCCAGTACTTC,TRBJ2-5,many,TRBV6-2/TRBV6-3,TRBD1
CASSPIAVSGGEQFF,TGTGCCAGCAGCCCCATAGCGGTCAGCGGGGGTGAGCAGTTCTTC,TRBJ2-1,few,TRBV7-3,TRBD2
CSAREDRLSYEQYF,TGCAGTGCTAGAGAGGACAGACTTTCCTACGAGCAGTACTTC,TRBJ2-7,-,TRBV20-1,-
CATSEYRDSYNEQFF,TGTGCCACCAGTGAATACCGGGACTCCTACAATGAGCAGTTCTTC,TRBJ2-1,many,TRBV24-1,-
CSASLANYGYTF,TGCAGTGCTAGTCTCGCTAACTATGGCTACACCTTC,TRBJ1-2,many,TRBV20-1,-
CSAQILLAEAFF,TGCAGTGCTCAAATTTTGCTCGCTGAAGCTTTCTTT,TRBJ1-1,-,TRBV20-1,-
CASSFGLGNYNEQFF,TGTGCCAGCAGCTTCGGACTAGGGAACTACAATGAGCAGTTCTTC,TRBJ2-1,-,TRBV7-8,TRBD2
CASSLNSGTQYF,TGTGCCAGCAGCTTAAATAGCGGGACCCAGTACTTC,TRBJ2-5,-,TRBV7-2,-
CASSHRQGRTSGNTIYF,TGCGCCAGCAGCCACCGACAGGGTAGAACCTCTGGAAACACCATATATTTT,TRBJ1-3,-,TRBV4-1,TRBD1
CASSEGTLPSTDTQYF,TGTGCCAGCAGTGAAGGGACGTTGCCCTCCACAGATACGCAGTATTTT,TRBJ2-3,-,TRBV6-1,-